This TCR beta chain was obtained from a study of CD4 T cells in relation to SARS-CoV-2 and coronaviruses. Before the COVID-19 pandemic, during about 2011-2019, CD4+ T cells were taken from unexposed donors. Isolation of CD4+ T cells took place after around 11 days in culture. Assay used: immunoSEQ multiplex PCR; TCRdb lists only in-frame clones, some missing. The sample carries about 22,000 clones, 66% recorded once. The CDR3 length is 11 residues. The V and J ends lost 5 bases and 3 bases respectively, with 4 bases between them. Germline CDR1 and CDR2: SGHTA and FQGNSA. About this clone itself: What it binds is unknown.

Sequencing was done on a sample of CD4+ T cells from PBMCs, cultured in vitro. This sequence originates from a human donor in good health. The chain couples TRBV7-2 to TRBJ1-2; no clear D gene. The CDR3 loop is CASSPDYGYTF. The CDR3 DNA reads TGTGCCAGCAGCCCAGACTATGGCTACACCTTC.